This passage covers 17 T cell receptor beta chains from one sample sequenced in a study of CD8+ T cells in alopecia areata. As to treatment: oral pan-JAK inhibitor, 5-10 mg twice daily. cDNA reverse transcribed from extracted RNA served as the sequencing template. Using immunoSEQ multiplex PCR, the repertoire was profiled, and TCRdb retains in-frame clones only, with some absent. The sample consists of some 150,000 clones, 50% to 75% of them appearing once. Sequenced here: CD4+ T cells sorted from blood, sampled at approximately week 55, from a patient treated with tofacitinib. Source of these receptors: a human donor with alopecia areata.

V is TRBV30 and J is TRBJ1-6; D uncertain. The CDR3 contains 14 residues. The V end lost 0 bases, the J end lost 10 bases, and 13 bases lay between the germline ends. Germline V lookup: CDR1 GTSNPN, CDR2 SVGIG (reference sequence). Here the CDR3 DNA reads TGTGCCTGGAGTGTAATCCTCGCGGGATCACCCCTCCACTTT. Translating gives CAWSVILAGSPLHF.

The chain links TRBV6-5 to TRBJ1-2; TRBD1 is a possible D gene (5 bases). The CDR3 covers 13 residues. Germline CDR1 is MNHEY and CDR2 is SVGAGI. Trimming left V 11 bases short and J 4 bases short, with 17 bases between. For the CDR3, the DNA is TGTGCCGCTTCGGCCGGAAGGGGCTATGGCTACACCTTC. This gives the protein CAASAGRGYGYTF.

V is TRBV25-1 and J is TRBJ1-5, with 7 positions matching TRBD1. Trimming cost V 4 bases and J 5 bases; bases outside gene matches: 8. The CDR3 has 15 amino acids. Per germline, CDR1 MGHDK and CDR2 SYGVNS. CDR3 in DNA: TGTGCCAGCAGTGCTTTGACAGGGACGGATCAGCCCCAGCATTTT. This gives the protein CASSALTGTDQPQHF.

This clone was observed a handful of times. This CDR3 reads CAWSVGGDQPQHF. CDR3 DNA: TGTGCCTGGAGTGTAGGAGGGGATCAGCCCCAGCATTTT. The chain uses TRBV30 and TRBJ1-5; tentative D call: TRBD1 (5 bases). CDR1 and CDR2 from the germline V gene are GTSNPN and SVGIG (reference sequence). The CDR3 contains 13 residues. Trimming pared 0 bases from V and 5 bases from J, leaving 8 bases between.

V usage is TRBV20-1 and J usage is TRBJ1-5; D is possibly TRBD1 (5 bases). The CDR3 consists of 10 residues. Germline V CDR1 and CDR2: DFQATT, SNEGSKA (reference sequence). Trimming removed 6 bases at V and 7 bases at J, with 7 bases between. The CDR3 here is CSAGEQPQHF. The CDR3 DNA follows: TGCAGTGCGGGGGAACAGCCCCAGCATTTT.

The chain uses TRBV2 and TRBJ1-5; no reliable D call. The CDR3 totals 12 residues. V was pared by 8 bases and J by 2 bases, with 7 bases between. Germline V gene lookup returns CDR1 SNHLY and CDR2 FYNNEI. CDR3 DNA sequence: TGTGCCAGCGGACGGGGCAATCAGCCCCAGCATTTT. Protein sequence: CASGRGNQPQHF.

V is TRBV9 and J is TRBJ2-7; the match to TRBD2 covers 7 bases. Unmatched junction bases numbered 6, after V lost 0 bases and J lost 12 bases. Per the germline V gene, CDR1 is SGDLS and CDR2 is YYNGEE. The CDR3 runs 12 residues. The CDR3 DNA sequence: TGTGCCAGCAGCGTAGCTGGGGGGGTGCTGTACTTC. This encodes CASSVAGGVLYF.

This clone appeared a few times. This rearrangement joins TRBV18 to TRBJ1-2, with D perhaps matching TRBD1 (5 bases). The CDR3 is 13 residues long. Deletions cut 3 bases from V and 6 bases from J, with 11 bases between. CDR1 is KGHSH, CDR2 LQKENI, per germline. CDR3 sequence: CASSPRGADGYTF. In DNA, the CDR3 is TGTGCCAGCTCACCGCGAGGGGCGGATGGCTACACCTTC.

The J gene is TRBJ2-3, the V gene TRBV30; 7 bases agree with TRBD2. Germline CDR1 reads GTSNPN; CDR2 reads SVGIG (reference sequence). With 6 bases clipped from V and 1 base from J, the junction kept 7 bases outside the gene matches. The CDR3 has 14 amino acids. The CDR3 reads CACSAGSRTDTQYF. CDR3 nucleotide sequence: TGTGCCTGTTCAGCGGGGTCTCGCACAGATACGCAGTATTTT.

CDR3 DNA: TGTGCCATCAGATCCGACAGGGTCGAACAGCCCCAGCATTTT. This codes for CAIRSDRVEQPQHF. This chain connects TRBV10-3 to TRBJ1-5, with 7 bases matching TRBD1. The germline V gene has CDR1 ENHRY and CDR2 SYGVKD. Trimming removed 6 bases from V and 7 bases from J; junction bases left unmatched: 9. CDR3 size: 14 residues.

Only one count was recorded for this clone. V and J are TRBV6-5 and TRBJ1-2, with 7 bases that match TRBD1. V trimming: 2 bases; J trimming: 8 bases; junction bases outside the gene matches: 11. This CDR3 has 15 residues. Germline CDR1 reads MNHEY; CDR2 reads SVGAGI. The chain's CDR3 is CASSYTRQGAGGYTF. Written as DNA, the CDR3 is TGTGCCAGCAGTTACACAAGACAGGGTGCGGGAGGCTACACCTTC.

The chain combines TRBV7-9 with TRBJ2-1, with TRBD2 identical over 10 bases. Trimming at V came to 5 bases and at J to 7 bases, leaving 8 bases not matched to a gene. The CDR3 contains 15 residues. CDR1 is SEHNR and CDR2 is FQNEAQ in the germline V gene (reference sequence). The chain's CDR3 is CASSPSATSGNEQFF. Here the CDR3 DNA reads TGTGCCAGCAGCCCTTCCGCGACTAGCGGGAATGAGCAGTTCTTC.

The rearrangement uses TRBV4-1 and TRBJ1-2, with 9 bases identical to TRBD1. Germline V lookup: CDR1 MGHRA, CDR2 YSYEKL. CDR3 size: 15 residues. With 3 bases clipped from V and 8 bases from J, the junction kept 10 bases outside the gene matches. CDR3 sequence reads: CASSHRDREGVGYTF. The CDR3 DNA follows: TGCGCCAGCAGCCATCGGGACAGGGAGGGAGTAGGCTACACCTTC.

The gene calls are TRBV6-5 and TRBJ2-7, with TRBD1 as a possible D gene (7 bases). CDR1 is MNHEY and CDR2 is SVGAGI in the germline V gene. The ends were cut back, 8 bases at V and 9 bases at J, with 20 bases in the middle. This CDR3 contains 13 residues. The CDR3 coding sequence is TGTGCCAGCCGCCCCGGCAGGGGGGCTGCGCAGTACTTC. Amino acid sequence: CASRPGRGAAQYF.

This rearrangement joins TRBV7-9 to TRBJ2-2, with 9 bases aligning to TRBD1. With 5 bases clipped from V and 3 bases from J, the junction kept 1 base outside the gene matches. This CDR3 has 14 residues. Germline CDR1 reads SEHNR; CDR2 reads FQNEAQ (reference sequence). The CDR3 loop reads CASSRDRDTGELFF. The CDR3 region has the DNA TGTGCCAGCAGCCGGGACAGGGACACCGGGGAGCTGTTTTTT.

This clone has only a few counts. The chain has TRBV19 and TRBJ1-1; unclear D gene. The CDR3 has 13 amino acids. The V and J ends lost 3 bases and 1 base respectively, with 6 bases between them. Germline V gives CDR1 LNHDA, CDR2 SQIVND (reference sequence). CDR3 nucleotides: TGTGCCAGTAGTATGGGCAAGAACACTGAAGCTTTCTTT. Translating gives CASSMGKNTEAFF.

The table lists this clone with a few counts. Within the sample, other DNA sequences also encode this same CDR3. The gene calls are TRBV15 and TRBJ2-7; tentatively, D is TRBD1 (6 bases). This CDR3 spans 13 amino acids. Germline V lookup: CDR1 LNHNV, CDR2 YYDKDF (reference sequence). V shed 0 bases and J shed 4 bases, with 7 bases lying between them. For the CDR3, the DNA is TGTGCCACCAGCAGAGATAGGGGGTACGAGCAGTACTTC. Translation gives CATSRDRGYEQYF.